These T cell receptor beta chains were read from a single sample in a study of PD-L1 blockade in urothelial cancer. Assay: immunoSEQ multiplex PCR; the TCRdb copy retains only in-frame clones and omits some. The sample includes 55,000 to 85,000 clones, roughly 89% of them seen just once. Sequencing used PBMCs, obtained around atezolizumab (anti-PD-L1) treatment. Receptors originate from a man aged 55-75 years with urothelial cancer. Each CDR3 is given with its conserved first and last residue. The order of the fields is J gene, D gene, V gene, clone size, CDR3 protein, CDR3 DNA. The D gene is left open where the match is weak. Not every row has a clone size; where given, it reads once, few, many or a size class.

>TRBJ2-7|-|TRBV7-2|once
CASSLISLHTYEQYF
TGTGCCAGCAGCTTAATTTCCCTCCACACCTACGAGCAGTACTTC
>TRBJ1-3|-|TRBV7-9|-
CASSLDTENTIYF
TGTGCCAGCAGCTTAGATACTGAAAACACCATATATTTT
>TRBJ2-2|-|TRBV7-9|-
CASSLSTGYTGELFF
TGTGCCAGCAGCTTAAGCACAGGGTACACCGGGGAGCTGTTTTTT
>TRBJ1-3|-|TRBV2|-
CASSEALLPGSSGNTIYF
TGTGCCAGCAGTGAAGCGCTTCTGCCAGGCAGTTCTGGAAACACCATATATTTT
>TRBJ1-5|-|TRBV15|-
CATSRAPQQQGQPQHF
TGTGCCACCAGCAGGGCTCCCCAGCAACAGGGTCAGCCCCAGCATTTT
>TRBJ2-1|TRBD2|TRBV15|-
CATSRAGTSGIVEQFF
TGTGCCACCAGCAGAGCCGGGACTAGCGGAATCGTTGAGCAGTTCTTC
>TRBJ2-3|-|TRBV6-1|-
CASTIQSASTDTQYF
TGTGCCAGCACTATACAGTCTGCGAGCACAGATACGCAGTATTTT
>TRBJ2-1|TRBD2|TRBV2|once
CASSEVAGGGDEQFF
TGTGCCAGCAGTGAAGTAGCGGGAGGTGGCGATGAGCAGTTCTTC
>TRBJ2-2|-|TRBV6-5|-
CASSYSTGMLTGELFF
TGTGCCAGCAGTTACTCGACAGGCATGTTAACCGGGGAGCTGTTTTTT
>TRBJ2-5|TRBD2|TRBV25-1|-
CASSPLGRGKETQYF
TGTGCCAGCAGCCCGTTGGGGCGGGGGAAAGAGACCCAGTACTTC
>TRBJ1-5|-|TRBV6-1|-
CASQAANSNQPQHF
TGTGCCAGCCAGGCAGCTAATAGCAATCAGCCCCAGCATTTT
>TRBJ1-5|TRBD1|TRBV28|-
CASSQTGGSNQPQHF
TGTGCCAGCAGCCAGACAGGGGGGAGCAATCAGCCCCAGCATTTT
>TRBJ2-3|TRBD1|TRBV6-5|-
CASSYSGQITDTQYF
TGTGCCAGCAGTTACTCGGGACAGATCACAGATACGCAGTATTTT
>TRBJ2-3|TRBD1|TRBV14|-
CASSQDRGQGGTDTQYF
TGTGCCAGCAGCCAGGACAGGGGGCAGGGGGGCACAGATACGCAGTATTTT
>TRBJ2-7|-|TRBV7-8|few
CASSYSNSYEQYF
TGTGCCAGCAGCTACTCTAACTCCTACGAGCAGTACTTC
>TRBJ1-2|-|TRBV4-3|-
CASSQDRAGVFTYGYTF
TGCGCCAGCAGCCAAGATAGGGCGGGGGTCTTTACCTATGGCTACACCTTC
>TRBJ2-7|TRBD2|TRBV6-5|once
CASSIGTSGSYEQYF
TGTGCCAGCAGTATCGGGACTAGCGGGTCGTACGAGCAGTACTTC
>TRBJ2-1|TRBD2|TRBV7-6|-
CASRPQGETSGANEQFF
TGTGCCAGCAGGCCACAGGGGGAGACTAGCGGGGCCAATGAGCAGTTCTTC
>TRBJ1-5|TRBD1|TRBV6-1|-
CASFSGTGERQPQHF
TGTGCCAGCTTCTCCGGGACAGGGGAACGGCAGCCCCAGCATTTT
>TRBJ1-2|-|TRBV18|few
CASSPPDRGNSYGYTF
TGTGCCAGCTCACCCCCGGACAGAGGAAACAGCTATGGCTACACCTTC
>TRBJ2-1|TRBD1|TRBV13|-
CASSFLTLAGGNNEQFF
TGTGCCAGCAGCTTCCTGACGTTGGCAGGGGGAAACAATGAGCAGTTCTTC
>TRBJ2-7|-|TRBV10-3|once
CAISEGVSGEQYF
TGTGCCATCAGTGAAGGGGTTTCAGGGGAGCAGTACTTC
>TRBJ1-2|-|TRBV2|-
CASRQGFDYGYTF
TGTGCCAGCAGGCAGGGGTTTGACTATGGCTACACCTTC
>TRBJ1-4|-|TRBV30|-
CAWSTRTTNEKLFF
TGTGCCTGGAGTACGAGGACAACTAATGAAAAACTGTTTTTT
>TRBJ2-1|-|TRBV7-2|-
CASSPRSHEQFF
TGTGCCAGCAGCCCGCGATCGCATGAGCAGTTCTTC